Sequencing of this TCR beta chain was carried out in a study of blood T cell repertoires in COVID-19. Study in general: Whether acute or convalescent, the COVID-19 samples came from the United States, Italy and Spain. PBMCs, B-cell-depleted T cells, or T cells were the source of the cDNA or gDNA that made up the material.

CDR1 and CDR2 (germline): LGHNA, YNFKEQ. The CDR3 is 12 residues long. V lost 0 bases and J lost 6, with 6 bases in between. TCRdb's table, derived via immunoSEQ multiplex PCR, lists solely in-frame clones and lacks some. The sample gives roughly 240,000 clones, around 89% of which show up once; about 2.5% is in the top ten. The study drew participants aged about 18 to 95 years from about two dozen US areas. Participants reported their clinical history, and cohort assignment relied on those reports. The receptor comes from a woman aged 40 to 50 with acute COVID-19. The chain combines TRBV4-2 with TRBJ2-7; D is undetermined. The sequencing input was PBMCs or T cells enriched from blood (not recorded which). The DNA of the CDR3 is TGTGCCAGCAGCCAAGATCTGAGCGAGCAGTACTTC. It translates to CASSQDLSEQYF.